This T cell receptor (beta chain) emerged from a study of cytomegalovirus exposure and HLA in healthy donors. Across the study: When fewer than 500 donors were genotyped, approximately 81% of them were found to fall in the Caucasian-associated ancestry cluster. Overall study results and limits: In a later analysis, donors in an Asian-associated ancestry cluster reportedly had fewer N-insertions in productive TCRs than the cohort mean. Solely CMV serostatus was available to characterize immune exposure.

Germline V gene sequence: CDR1 PRHDT, CDR2 FYEKMQ (reference sequence). Trimming removed 5 bases at V and 8 bases at J, with 16 bases between. This CDR3 comprises 14 residues. The PCR had 60 Vbeta and 13 Jbeta primers. Using immunoSEQ multiplex PCR, the repertoire was profiled, and TCRdb retains in-frame clones only, with some absent. The top ten clones hold about 4.5% of a sample with about 90,000 clones, over 65% of them seen once. Concerning this clone itself: Its cognate antigen is unknown.

The source material was PBMCs. The V gene is TRBV13, the J gene TRBJ2-1, with D possibly being TRBD1 (6 bases). The sequence derives from a woman aged 40 to 50 in good health and CMV-seropositive. This CDR3 reads CASSTRGSTDEQFF. In DNA form, the CDR3 reads TGTGCCAGCAGCACTAGGGGGAGTACAGATGAGCAGTTCTTC.